These T cell receptor beta chains were read from a single sample in a study of spatial heterogeneity in lung cancer. TCRdb re-called the 5' RACE reads with MiXCR, one entry per CDR3 protein. The sample records tens of thousands of distinct CDR3 sequences, roughly 6.5% being singletons. The sample consisted of PBMCs, taken at surgery. The receptors shown here come from a female donor with early-stage non-small cell lung cancer. CDR3s include the opening cysteine and the closing phenylalanine or tryptophan. D genes are given only for firm matches. Clone size is not always given. Where it is, it says once, few, many or a class for expanded clones.

NA,TRBJ2-7,many,TRBV11-2,TGTGCCAGCAGCCCAGCCCAGCAGGTGTACGAGCAGTACTTC,CASSPAQQVYEQYF
TRBD2,TRBJ2-7,NA,TRBV7-2,TGTGCCAGCAGCTTAAGCCGGGGGGGCTACGAGCAGTACTTC,CASSLSRGGYEQYF
NA,TRBJ1-2,many,TRBV4-1,TGCGCCAGCAGCCAAGAGGGAAGGGCCTCCTATGGCTACACCTTC,CASSQEGRASYGYTF
TRBD1,TRBJ1-4,many,TRBV2,TGTGCCAGCGAAGACAGGGGATGGGAAAAACTGTTTTTT,CASEDRGWEKLFF
NA,TRBJ2-1,few,TRBV7-9,TGTGCCAGCAGCTTGTACGGTCCCTACAATGAGCAGTTCTTC,CASSLYGPYNEQFF
NA,TRBJ2-7,NA,TRBV20-1,TGCAGTGCTAGAGTAGGGACACCTAACTACGAGCAGTACTTC,CSARVGTPNYEQYF
NA,TRBJ2-1,many,TRBV6-5,TGTGCCAGCAGTTCTCAGACTAGGCCGATCAATGAGCAGTTCTTC,CASSSQTRPINEQFF
NA,TRBJ1-1,many,TRBV20-1,TGCAGTGCTAGAAACCCGGGGGCAAGAGAAGCTTTCTTT,CSARNPGAREAFF
NA,TRBJ2-7,many,TRBV19,TGTGCCAGTAGTATAAGGAGCGTTGCATCCTACGAGCAGTACTTC,CASSIRSVASYEQYF
NA,TRBJ1-2,many,TRBV2,TGTGCCAGCAGTGCCCGAAACTATGGCTACACCTTC,CASSARNYGYTF
NA,TRBJ1-2,few,TRBV7-8,TGTGCCAGCAGCTATAGTCCAACAGGAAACTATGGCTACACCTTC,CASSYSPTGNYGYTF
NA,TRBJ2-2,many,TRBV20-1,TGCAGTGCTAGAGATCCTGGGGTGGGAACCGGGGAGCTGTTTTTT,CSARDPGVGTGELFF
NA,TRBJ1-5,NA,TRBV20-1,TGCAGTGCTCCATTGAGGGGCCGAAATCAGCCCCAGCATTTT,CSAPLRGRNQPQHF
TRBD1,TRBJ2-1,many,TRBV29-1,TGCAGCGTTGCGGGGACAGGGGGCCGGGGTGAGCAGTTCTTC,CSVAGTGGRGEQFF
NA,TRBJ2-1,medium-sized,TRBV24-1,TGTGCCATCGGAACCCAGGGGGGGGGCGGTTTGAACAATGAGCAGTTCTTC,CAIGTQGGGGLNNEQFF
NA,TRBJ1-2,NA,TRBV5-1,TGCGCCAGCAGCTTGGACGGTGATAACTATGGCTACACCTTC,CASSLDGDNYGYTF
TRBD2,TRBJ2-5,many,TRBV7-9,TGTGCCAGCAGTTTTCCGGGAGGGACCCAGTACTTC,CASSFPGGTQYF
NA,TRBJ1-1,NA,TRBV10-3,TGTGCCATCAGTGATACAATAAGGGAGACTGAAGCTTTCTTT,CAISDTIRETEAFF
NA,TRBJ1-2,NA,TRBV7-2,TGTGCCAGCACCACCGGTGGGCGCTTAGGCTATGGCTACACCTTC,CASTTGGRLGYGYTF
NA,TRBJ2-3,NA,TRBV5-1,TGCGCCAGCAGCTTGGGGCAGAACACAGATACGCAGTATTTT,CASSLGQNTDTQYF
TRBD2,TRBJ2-2,medium-sized,TRBV20-1,TGCAGTGCTAGAGATCGGCTAGCGGGGAACACCGGGGAGCTGTTTTTT,CSARDRLAGNTGELFF
TRBD1,TRBJ2-5,many,TRBV12-3/TRBV12-4,TGTGCCAGCAGCGGGACAGCGGACCAAGAGACCCAGTACTTC,CASSGTADQETQYF
NA,TRBJ2-1,few,TRBV28,TGTGCCAGCAGTTCCGTAAGCTCCTACAATGAGCAGTTCTTC,CASSSVSSYNEQFF
NA,TRBJ2-2,many,TRBV9,TGTGCCAGCAGCCCTCAGCGGAACACCGGGGAGCTGTTTTTT,CASSPQRNTGELFF
TRBD1,TRBJ2-2,few,TRBV6-2/TRBV6-3,TGTGCCACCCGGGACAGGGGAAGAGGGCCCGGGGAGCTGTTTTTT,CATRDRGRGPGELFF
NA,TRBJ2-1,NA,TRBV14,TGTGCCAGCAGTCTTTGGGTGACGGGAGAGCAGTTCTTC,CASSLWVTGEQFF
NA,TRBJ2-6,few,TRBV28,TGTGCCAGCAGTTTCCTCCTCTCTGGGGCCAACGTCCTGACTTTC,CASSFLLSGANVLTF
NA,TRBJ2-1,NA,TRBV20-1,TGCAGTGCTAGCGGGGGTCCGGGAACGGAGCAGTTCTTC,CSASGGPGTEQFF
TRBD1,TRBJ2-7,NA,TRBV20-1,TGCAGTGCTAGAGCGACGACAGGGGATGCGCAGTACTTC,CSARATTGDAQYF
NA,TRBJ1-1,NA,TRBV6-2/TRBV6-3,TGTGCCAGCGATTGGGGACTCTTCAGGGAATCAACTGAAGCTTTCTTT,CASDWGLFRESTEAFF
NA,TRBJ2-5,NA,TRBV7-2,TGTGCCAGCAGCTTAGAAAGGAACACGAAGACCCAGTACTTC,CASSLERNTKTQYF
TRBD2,TRBJ2-3,many,TRBV9,TGTGCCAGCAGCGTTTGGACTAGCGGGCGATTGGATACGCAGTATTTT,CASSVWTSGRLDTQYF
NA,TRBJ2-5,few,TRBV20-1,TGCAGTGCTCAGATCCCCGGGACCCGCGAGGCCCAGTACTTC,CSAQIPGTREAQYF
TRBD1,TRBJ2-7,few,TRBV27,TGTGCCAGCAGTTTCTCCGGGACAGACGAGTACTTC,CASSFSGTDEYF
TRBD1,TRBJ2-6,many,TRBV27,TGTGCCGCAGGACAGGGGGCGTCTGGGGCCAACGTCCTGACTTTC,CAAGQGASGANVLTF
TRBD2,TRBJ2-4,few,TRBV20-1,TGCAGTGCTCCCTCAGCGGGGCGAGCCAAAAACATTCAGTACTTC,CSAPSAGRAKNIQYF
TRBD2,TRBJ2-2,few,TRBV7-3,TGTGCCAGCAGCTTAGCAAGCGGGGCTAACACCGGGGAGCTGTTTTTT,CASSLASGANTGELFF
NA,TRBJ2-3,NA,TRBV5-6,TGTGCCAGCAGCTTGGGAGGGGCCACCACAGATACGCAGTATTTT,CASSLGGATTDTQYF
TRBD1,TRBJ1-5,NA,TRBV19,TGTGCCAGTACCCACGGACAGGGAGGGAATCAGCCCCAGCATTTT,CASTHGQGGNQPQHF
NA,TRBJ2-6,medium-sized,TRBV29-1,TGCAGCGTTGAATCTACCCCTGGGGCCAACGTCCTGACTTTC,CSVESTPGANVLTF
NA,TRBJ1-4,few,TRBV6-5,TGTGCCAGCAGTTACACCCGGGGCGCGGGGAATGAAAAACTGTTTTTT,CASSYTRGAGNEKLFF
TRBD1,TRBJ1-4,many,TRBV28,TGTGCCAGCAGCCTAGGGACAGGGGTTAGCGAAAAACTGTTTTTT,CASSLGTGVSEKLFF
NA,TRBJ2-1,many,TRBV5-1,TGCGCCAGCAGCACACAAGGACTGAGTGATGAGCAGTTCTTC,CASSTQGLSDEQFF
NA,TRBJ1-5,NA,TRBV4-1,TGCGCCAGCAGCCCAGGACAGTGGTTTGGGCCCCAGCATTTT,CASSPGQWFGPQHF
NA,TRBJ2-2,NA,TRBV19,TGTGCCAGTACGTCCGGGAAGGGCACCGGGGAGCTGTTTTTT,CASTSGKGTGELFF
NA,TRBJ2-3,once,TRBV20-1,TGCAGTGCTCTCTGTTATAGTACAGATACGCAGTATTTT,CSALCYSTDTQYF
NA,TRBJ1-4,many,TRBV29-1,TGCAGCGTTGATGGGCTGGCAGAAGGAGGTGAAAAACTGTTTTTT,CSVDGLAEGGEKLFF
TRBD2,TRBJ2-3,NA,TRBV6-5,TGTGCCAGCAGTGCCAGCGGGGGACTCACAGATACGCAGTATTTT,CASSASGGLTDTQYF